This TCR beta chain is from a study of T-cell memory formation after mild COVID-19. Study-wide context: TCR clustering was largely donor specific.

TCRdb used MiXCR to reprocess the 5' RACE reads, holding one entry per CDR3 protein. This table has around 440,000 distinct CDR3 sequences, about 20% appearing once. This clonotype is medium-sized (0.01 to 0.1%) within its sample. The sequence derives from an adult woman who had mild COVID-19 (a few samples of this study predate the infection). Cell type and time point are not known. The sample taken for sequencing was PBMCs or a T cell subset sorted from them (not recorded which).

Here the CDR3 reads CASSHGLAGGPGYEQYF. The CDR3, as DNA: TGTGCCAGCAGCCACGGCCTAGCGGGAGGGCCAGGCTACGAGCAGTACTTC. This chain uses TRBV11-3 with TRBJ2-7; TRBD2 agrees at 12 bases. CDR1 is SGHNT, CDR2 YENEEA, per germline. CDR3 size: 17 residues. Germline trimming cut 5 bases from V and 3 bases from J; bases unmatched to any gene: 11.